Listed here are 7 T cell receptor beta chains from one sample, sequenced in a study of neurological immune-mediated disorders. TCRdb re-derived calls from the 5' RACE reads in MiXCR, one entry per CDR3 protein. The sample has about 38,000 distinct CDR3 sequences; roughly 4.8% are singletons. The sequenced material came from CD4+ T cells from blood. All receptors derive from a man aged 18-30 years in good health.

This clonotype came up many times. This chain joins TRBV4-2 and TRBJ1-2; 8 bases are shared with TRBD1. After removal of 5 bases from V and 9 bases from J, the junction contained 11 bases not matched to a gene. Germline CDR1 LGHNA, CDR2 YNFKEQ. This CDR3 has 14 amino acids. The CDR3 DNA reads TGTGCCAGCAGCTCCCAGGGCGGACAGGGCCGCTACACCTTC. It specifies CASSSQGGQGRYTF.

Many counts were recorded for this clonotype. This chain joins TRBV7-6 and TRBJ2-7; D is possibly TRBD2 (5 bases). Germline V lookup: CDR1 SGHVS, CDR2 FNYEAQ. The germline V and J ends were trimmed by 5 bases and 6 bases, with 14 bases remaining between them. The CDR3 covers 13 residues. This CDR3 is CASSTRAGAEQYF. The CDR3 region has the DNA TGTGCCAGCAGCACGAGGGCCGGCGCCGAGCAGTACTTC.

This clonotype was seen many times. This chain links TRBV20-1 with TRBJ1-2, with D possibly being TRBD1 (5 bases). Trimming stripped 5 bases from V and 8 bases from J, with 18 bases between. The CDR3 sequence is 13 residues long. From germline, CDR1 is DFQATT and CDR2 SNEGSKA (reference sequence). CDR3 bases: TGCAGTGCTGACCAGCAGGGAGTCATAGGCTACACCTTC. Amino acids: CSADQQGVIGYTF.

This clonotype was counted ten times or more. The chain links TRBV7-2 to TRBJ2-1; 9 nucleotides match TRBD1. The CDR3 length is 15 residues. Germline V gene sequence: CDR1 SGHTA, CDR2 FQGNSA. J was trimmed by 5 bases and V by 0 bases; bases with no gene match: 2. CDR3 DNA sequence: TGTGCCAGCAGCTTAGCGGACAGGGGACACAATGAGCAGTTCTTC. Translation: CASSLADRGHNEQFF.

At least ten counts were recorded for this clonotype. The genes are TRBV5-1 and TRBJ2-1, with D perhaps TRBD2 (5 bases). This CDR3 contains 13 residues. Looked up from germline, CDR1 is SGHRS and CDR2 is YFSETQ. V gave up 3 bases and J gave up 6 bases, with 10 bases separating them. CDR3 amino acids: CASSSLEGNEQFF. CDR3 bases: TGCGCCAGCAGCTCTCTTGAGGGCAATGAGCAGTTCTTC.

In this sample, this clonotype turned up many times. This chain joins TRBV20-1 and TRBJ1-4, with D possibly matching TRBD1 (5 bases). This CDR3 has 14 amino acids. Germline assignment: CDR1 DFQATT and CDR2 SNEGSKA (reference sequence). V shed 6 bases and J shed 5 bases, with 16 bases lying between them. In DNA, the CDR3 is TGCAGTGCCTGGGACTCCTTGGGGAATGAAAAACTGTTTTTT. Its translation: CSAWDSLGNEKLFF.

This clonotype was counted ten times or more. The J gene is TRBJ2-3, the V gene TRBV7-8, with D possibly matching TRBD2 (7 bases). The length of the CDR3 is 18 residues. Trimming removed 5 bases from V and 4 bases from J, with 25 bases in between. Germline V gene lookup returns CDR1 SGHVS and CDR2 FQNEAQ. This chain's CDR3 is CASSIPNMGGGRADTQYF. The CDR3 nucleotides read TGTGCCAGCAGCATACCAAATATGGGGGGGGGCCGAGCAGATACGCAGTATTTT.